This is a list of T cell receptor beta chains from one sample in a study of CD8 T cells in ankylosing spondylitis. TCRdb ran MiXCR on the 5' RACE reads and lists one entry per CDR3 protein. The sample includes 700,000 or so distinct CDR3 sequences, around 19% of them seen just once. The sample taken for sequencing was blood, either unsorted or a sorted T cell fraction (not recorded which). These receptors originate from a male donor with ankylosing spondylitis. The CDR3 runs from the conserved cysteine through the conserved F or W. The D gene is left open where the match is weak. Clone size is stated in some rows and not others, as once, few, many or a class when expanded.

>.|.|TRBJ1-2|TRBV15
TGTGCCACCAGCAGACAGTACGGGAACTATGGCTACACCTTC
CATSRQYGNYGYTF
>TRBD1|few|TRBJ2-4|TRBV20-1
TGCAGCGTTGGTGGAGGGACAGGGGTGAACATTCAGTACTTC
CSVGGGTGVNIQYF
>.|few|TRBJ2-3|TRBV11-2
TGTGCCAGCAGCTCCGGAGGGCAGGGATCCCCAGGGGATACGCAGTATTTT
CASSSGGQGSPGDTQYF
>.|.|TRBJ1-6|TRBV27
TGTGCCAGCAGTTTAGGACTGGGTATATTGGTTAATTCACCCCTCCACTTT
CASSLGLGILVNSPLHF
>.|.|TRBJ1-3|TRBV6-1
TGTGCCAGCAGTAGGCCGGGACTGAACTCTGGAAACACCATATATTTT
CASSRPGLNSGNTIYF
>TRBD1|few|TRBJ1-6|TRBV7-6
TGTGCCAGCAGCTTCGGGGACAGGGATGCCTATAATTCACCCCTCCACTTT
CASSFGDRDAYNSPLHF
>TRBD1|.|TRBJ1-4|TRBV27
TGTGCCAGCAGTTCACAGGGGGCGGATGAAAAACTGTTTTTT
CASSSQGADEKLFF
>.|once|TRBJ2-5|TRBV12-3/TRBV12-4
TGTGCCAGCAGCCCCGATAGGGGGGGGGCCCCGTACTTC
CASSPDRGGAPYF
>.|.|TRBJ2-1|TRBV28
TGTGCCAGCAGCCCCACAGGGATCCTCTACAATGAGCAGTTCTTC
CASSPTGILYNEQFF
>TRBD1|few|TRBJ1-1|TRBV5-1
TGCGCCAGCACCTTTACAGGGGGAAACACTGAAGCTTTCTTT
CASTFTGGNTEAFF
>TRBD2|few|TRBJ2-7|TRBV5-1
TGCGCCAGCAGCTTGGGGACTAGTGGCGAGCAGTACTTC
CASSLGTSGEQYF
>.|.|TRBJ1-2|TRBV6-5
TGTGCCAGCAGTTTACAGTCTCCGGTAGCTAACTATGGCTACACCTTC
CASSLQSPVANYGYTF
>.|.|TRBJ1-1|TRBV20-1
TGCAGTGCTGGCAATACAGGGAACACTGAAGCTTTCTTT
CSAGNTGNTEAFF
>.|few|TRBJ1-3|TRBV5-5
TGTGCCAGCAGCTGGGAGGTCGGAAACACCATATATTTT
CASSWEVGNTIYF
>.|.|TRBJ1-1|TRBV29-1
TGCAGCGTTGAAGTCGGGGATGTCACTGAAGCTTTCTTT
CSVEVGDVTEAFF
>.|few|TRBJ1-2|TRBV5-1
TGCGCCAGCAGCTCTTCCGGGATACCTTATGGCTACACCTTC
CASSSSGIPYGYTF
>TRBD1|.|TRBJ2-2|TRBV24-1
TGTGCCACCAGCCCACAGGGGGCCGGGGAGCTGTTTTTT
CATSPQGAGELFF
>.|many|TRBJ2-2|TRBV7-9
TGTGCCAGCAGCTTTTCGTCCGGGGAGCTGTTTTTT
CASSFSSGELFF
>.|.|TRBJ2-2|TRBV13
TGTGCCAGCAGCTTAGGCGGGAGCGACACCGGGGAGCTGTTTTTT
CASSLGGSDTGELFF
>.|.|TRBJ2-3|TRBV3-1
TGTGCCAGCAGCCAAGGAGTTGCTCCAGATACGCAGTATTTT
CASSQGVAPDTQYF
>.|many|TRBJ1-1|TRBV24-1
TGTGCCACCAGTGGTCCGAACACTGAAGCTTTCTTT
CATSGPNTEAFF
>TRBD2|.|TRBJ2-7|TRBV6-2/TRBV6-3
TGTGCCAGCAGTTACTCCCTAGCGGGAGCGACCTACGAGCAGTACTTC
CASSYSLAGATYEQYF
>.|few|TRBJ2-5|TRBV6-1
TGTGCCAGCAGTATAGGCCCCCAGGGAGTGGGGGAGACCCAGTACTTC
CASSIGPQGVGETQYF
>.|.|TRBJ2-4|TRBV2
TGTGCCAGCTGGGGGGGCGCAATGAACATTCAGTACTTC
CASWGGAMNIQYF
>TRBD1|few|TRBJ2-7|TRBV2
TGTGCCAGCAGTGAAGCGATGGCAGGGGGCTACGAGCAGTACTTC
CASSEAMAGGYEQYF
>TRBD2|few|TRBJ2-2|TRBV4-1
TGCGCCAGCAGCCAGTATCTAGCGGCCACCGGGGAGCTGTTTTTT
CASSQYLAATGELFF
>TRBD2|many|TRBJ2-1|TRBV29-1
TGCAGCGGGACTAGCGGGGGGGCTTACAATGAGCAGTTCTTC
CSGTSGGAYNEQFF
>.|.|TRBJ2-1|TRBV29-1
TGCAGCGTTGATAGGGAAAATGAGCAGTTCTTC
CSVDRENEQFF
>TRBD2|few|TRBJ2-1|TRBV24-1
TGTGCCACCAGTGATTGGAAAACCGGGACTAGCAATAATGAGCAGTTCTTC
CATSDWKTGTSNNEQFF
>.|few|TRBJ2-2|TRBV11-3
TGTGCCAGCAGCCTGGATCACCCGACCGGGGAGCTGTTTTTT
CASSLDHPTGELFF
>TRBD1|many|TRBJ2-1|TRBV20-1
TGCAGTGCTAGAAAACAGGGGTTCGAGTTCTTC
CSARKQGFEFF
>.|few|TRBJ2-3|TRBV20-1
TGCAGTGCTAGAGATCTGGGCGCGTCCCCCACAGATACGCAGTATTTT
CSARDLGASPTDTQYF
>.|few|TRBJ1-1|TRBV5-1
TGCGCCAGCAGCTTTCGGTGGGGGGGCACTGAAGCTTTCTTT
CASSFRWGGTEAFF
>TRBD1|.|TRBJ1-2|TRBV13
TGTGCCAGCAGCTCTGGGACAGAACTTAACTATGGCTACACCTTC
CASSSGTELNYGYTF
>.|.|TRBJ1-1|TRBV6-1
TGTGCCAGCAGTGACCTGACAGTTTTGGGCACTGAAGCTTTCTTT
CASSDLTVLGTEAFF
>.|.|TRBJ2-3|TRBV20-1
TGCAGTGCTACTACCCCGGACAAGGGTTTGGATACGCAGTATTTT
CSATTPDKGLDTQYF
>TRBD1|.|TRBJ1-1|TRBV6-1
TGTGCCAGCAGTCCCGGGACAGGCGTTGAAGCTTTCTTT
CASSPGTGVEAFF
>.|once|TRBJ1-6|TRBV5-1
TGCGCCAGCAGCCCCACGGATAGGGACGGAAATTCACCCCTCCACTTT
CASSPTDRDGNSPLHF
>TRBD1|few|TRBJ1-2|TRBV27
TGTGCCAGCAGTCCCGCCGGACAGGGATATAACTATGGCTACACCTTC
CASSPAGQGYNYGYTF
>TRBD2|.|TRBJ2-7|TRBV12-3/TRBV12-4
TGTGCCAGCACCGTAGGAGACCTAGCGGGAGCATTCTCCCACGAGCAGTACTTC
CASTVGDLAGAFSHEQYF
>.|few|TRBJ2-3|TRBV27
TGTGCCAGCAGGGAATGGCGGGATGTAGATACGCAGTATTTT
CASREWRDVDTQYF
>.|few|TRBJ2-7|TRBV7-2
TGTGCCAGCAGCTTAGAGGTAGAAACCTACGAGCAGTACTTC
CASSLEVETYEQYF
>.|.|TRBJ2-1|TRBV4-2
TGTGCCAGCAGCCAAGATCGAACAGGAAGAGGTAATGAGCAGTTCTTC
CASSQDRTGRGNEQFF
>.|.|TRBJ1-1|TRBV6-2/TRBV6-3
TGTGCCAGTGGAGATCAGCCTAAGACTGAAGCTTTCTTT
CASGDQPKTEAFF
>TRBD2|.|TRBJ2-2|TRBV6-5
TGTGCCACCCGGGGGGAAAACGGGGAGCTGTTTTTT
CATRGENGELFF
>.|.|TRBJ2-5|TRBV29-1
TGCAGCGTTGTTGGCGGGAACACTCAAGAGACCCAGTACTTC
CSVVGGNTQETQYF
>TRBD1|few|TRBJ1-5|TRBV20-1
TGCAGTGCTGAGGACAGGAACCGCAATCAGCCCCAGCATTTT
CSAEDRNRNQPQHF
>.|few|TRBJ2-7|TRBV24-1
TGTGCCACCCAATCAACCTCGGGCGAGCAGTACTTC
CATQSTSGEQYF
>.|few|TRBJ2-5|TRBV7-6
TGTGCCAGCAGCTCCCAGGGGGAGACCCAGTACTTC
CASSSQGETQYF
>.|many|TRBJ1-3|TRBV4-1
TGCGCCAGCAGCCAAGGGCTAGTGGTCGGAAACACCATATATTTT
CASSQGLVVGNTIYF
>TRBD1|many|TRBJ1-1|TRBV6-6
TGTGCCAGCAATTTCCGGGACAGAGAAGCTTTCTTT
CASNFRDREAFF
>.|few|TRBJ2-1|TRBV7-2
TGTGCCAGCAGCCGCTACATATCCAATGAGCAGTTCTTC
CASSRYISNEQFF
>.|.|TRBJ1-5|TRBV4-1
TGCGCCAGCAGCCGCGTGACGGATAGCAATCAGCCCCAGCATTTT
CASSRVTDSNQPQHF